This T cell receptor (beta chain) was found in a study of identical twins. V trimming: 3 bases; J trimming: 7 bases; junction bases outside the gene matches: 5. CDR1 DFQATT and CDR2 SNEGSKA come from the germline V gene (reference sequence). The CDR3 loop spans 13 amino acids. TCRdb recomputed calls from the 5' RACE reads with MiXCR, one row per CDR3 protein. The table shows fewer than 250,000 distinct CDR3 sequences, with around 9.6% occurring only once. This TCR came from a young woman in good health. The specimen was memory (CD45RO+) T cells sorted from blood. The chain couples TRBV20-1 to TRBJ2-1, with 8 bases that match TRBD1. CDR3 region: CSARRTGTNEQFF. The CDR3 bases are TGCAGTGCTAGGAGGACAGGGACTAATGAGCAGTTCTTC.